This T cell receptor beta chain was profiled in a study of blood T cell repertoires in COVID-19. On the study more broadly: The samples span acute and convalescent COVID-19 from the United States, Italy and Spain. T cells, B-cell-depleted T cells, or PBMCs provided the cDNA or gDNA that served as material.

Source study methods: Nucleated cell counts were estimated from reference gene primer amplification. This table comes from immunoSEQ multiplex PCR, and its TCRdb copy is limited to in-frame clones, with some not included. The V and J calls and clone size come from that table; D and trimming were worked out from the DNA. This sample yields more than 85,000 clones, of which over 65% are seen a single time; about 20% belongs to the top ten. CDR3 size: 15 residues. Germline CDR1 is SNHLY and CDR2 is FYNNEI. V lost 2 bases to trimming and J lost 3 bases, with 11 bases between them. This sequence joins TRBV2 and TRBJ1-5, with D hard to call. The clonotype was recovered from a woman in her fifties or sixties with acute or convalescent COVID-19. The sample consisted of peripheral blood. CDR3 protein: CASSELEGVNQPQHF. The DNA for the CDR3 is TGTGCCAGCAGTGAACTTGAGGGCGTCAATCAGCCCCAGCATTTT.